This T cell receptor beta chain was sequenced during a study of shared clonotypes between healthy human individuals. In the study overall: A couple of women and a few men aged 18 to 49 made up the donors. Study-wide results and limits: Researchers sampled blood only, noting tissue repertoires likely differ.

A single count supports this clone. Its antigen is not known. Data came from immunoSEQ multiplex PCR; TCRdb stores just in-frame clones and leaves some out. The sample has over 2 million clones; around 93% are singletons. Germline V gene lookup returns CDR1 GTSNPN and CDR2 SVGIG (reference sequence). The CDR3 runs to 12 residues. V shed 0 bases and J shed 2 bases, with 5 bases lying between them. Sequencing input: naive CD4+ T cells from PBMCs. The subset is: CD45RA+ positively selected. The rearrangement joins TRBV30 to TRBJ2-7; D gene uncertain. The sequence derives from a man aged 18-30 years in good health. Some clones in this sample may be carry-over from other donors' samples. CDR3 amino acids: CAWSVHAYEQYF. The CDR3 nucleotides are TGTGCCTGGAGTGTCCACGCCTACGAGCAGTACTTC.